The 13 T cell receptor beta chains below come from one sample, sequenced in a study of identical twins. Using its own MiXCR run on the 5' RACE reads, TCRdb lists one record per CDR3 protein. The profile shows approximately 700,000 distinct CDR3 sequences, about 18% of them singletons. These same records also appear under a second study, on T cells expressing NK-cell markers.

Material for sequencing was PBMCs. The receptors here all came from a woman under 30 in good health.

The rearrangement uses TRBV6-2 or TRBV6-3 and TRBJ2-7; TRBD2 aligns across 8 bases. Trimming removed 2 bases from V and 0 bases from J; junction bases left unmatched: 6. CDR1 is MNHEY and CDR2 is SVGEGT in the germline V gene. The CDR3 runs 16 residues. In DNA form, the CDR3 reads TGTGCCAGCAGTTACACCACTAGCGGAAACTCCTACGAGCAGTACTTC. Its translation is CASSYTTSGNSYEQYF.

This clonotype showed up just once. The CDR3 sequence is CAISESGREAVGDTQYF. The CDR3 DNA reads as TGTGCCATCAGTGAGTCTGGGAGGGAAGCCGTAGGAGATACGCAGTATTTT. This chain uses TRBV10-3 with TRBJ2-3, with 7 bases that match TRBD2. The trim removed 0 bases at V and 5 bases at J, leaving 11 bases unmatched. Germline V gene data show CDR1 as ENHRY and CDR2 as SYGVKD. The CDR3 has 17 amino acids.

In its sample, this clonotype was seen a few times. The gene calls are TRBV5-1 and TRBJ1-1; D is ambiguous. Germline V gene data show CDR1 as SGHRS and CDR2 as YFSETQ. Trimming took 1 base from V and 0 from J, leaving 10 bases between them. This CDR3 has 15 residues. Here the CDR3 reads CASSLLQPVNTEAFF. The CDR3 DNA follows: TGCGCCAGCAGCTTGTTGCAGCCGGTGAACACTGAAGCTTTCTTT.

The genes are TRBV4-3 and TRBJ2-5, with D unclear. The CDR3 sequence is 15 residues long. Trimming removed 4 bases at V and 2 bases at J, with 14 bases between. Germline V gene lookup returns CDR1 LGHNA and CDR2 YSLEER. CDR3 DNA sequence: TGCGCCAGCAGCCCCAATAGCAGATCACAAGAGACCCAGTACTTC. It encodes CASSPNSRSQETQYF.

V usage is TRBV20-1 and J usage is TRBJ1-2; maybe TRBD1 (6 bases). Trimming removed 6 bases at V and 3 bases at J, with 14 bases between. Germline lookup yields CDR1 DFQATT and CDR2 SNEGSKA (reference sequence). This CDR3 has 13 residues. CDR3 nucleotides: TGCAGTGCCAACAAGGACAGAGACTATGGCTACACCTTC. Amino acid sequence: CSANKDRDYGYTF.

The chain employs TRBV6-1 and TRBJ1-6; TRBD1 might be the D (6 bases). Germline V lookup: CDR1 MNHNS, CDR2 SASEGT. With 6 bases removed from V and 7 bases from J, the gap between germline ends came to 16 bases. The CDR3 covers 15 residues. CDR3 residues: CASSPGQGINSPLHF. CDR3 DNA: TGTGCCAGCAGCCCGGGCCAGGGGATAAATTCACCCCTCCACTTT.

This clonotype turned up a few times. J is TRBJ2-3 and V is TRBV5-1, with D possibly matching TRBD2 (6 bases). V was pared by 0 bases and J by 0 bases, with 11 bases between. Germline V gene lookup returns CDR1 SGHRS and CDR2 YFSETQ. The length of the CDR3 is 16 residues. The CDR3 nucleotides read TGCGCCAGCAGCTTGGGTTCGGCGGGAAGCACAGATACGCAGTATTTT. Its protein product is CASSLGSAGSTDTQYF.

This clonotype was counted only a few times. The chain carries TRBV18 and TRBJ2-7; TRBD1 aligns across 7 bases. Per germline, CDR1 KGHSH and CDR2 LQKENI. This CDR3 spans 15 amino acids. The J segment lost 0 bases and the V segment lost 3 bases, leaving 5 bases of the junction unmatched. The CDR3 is CASSPAAGGSYEQYF. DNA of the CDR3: TGTGCCAGCTCACCCGCAGCAGGGGGCTCCTACGAGCAGTACTTC.

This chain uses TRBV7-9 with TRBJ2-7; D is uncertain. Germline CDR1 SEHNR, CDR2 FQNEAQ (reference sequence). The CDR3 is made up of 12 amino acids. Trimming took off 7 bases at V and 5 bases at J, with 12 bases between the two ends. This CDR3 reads CASNRAPNEQYF. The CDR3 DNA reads TGTGCCAGCAATAGGGCCCCCAACGAGCAGTACTTC.

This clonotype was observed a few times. Here the CDR3 DNA reads TGTGCCAGCAGTTCCGGGTGGGGGGCTAGCAATCAGCCCCAGCATTTT. It specifies CASSSGWGASNQPQHF. V gene TRBV27 combines with J gene TRBJ1-5; D is perhaps TRBD1 (6 bases). The germline V gene encodes CDR1 MNHEY and CDR2 SMNVEV (reference sequence). Trimming took 4 bases from V and 0 from J, leaving 13 bases between them. CDR3 size: 16 residues.

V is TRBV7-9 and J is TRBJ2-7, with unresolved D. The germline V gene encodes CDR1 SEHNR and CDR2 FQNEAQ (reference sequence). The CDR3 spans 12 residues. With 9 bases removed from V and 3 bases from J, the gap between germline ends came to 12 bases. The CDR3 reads CASTGLHYEQYF. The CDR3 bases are TGTGCCAGTACTGGGCTCCACTACGAGCAGTACTTC.

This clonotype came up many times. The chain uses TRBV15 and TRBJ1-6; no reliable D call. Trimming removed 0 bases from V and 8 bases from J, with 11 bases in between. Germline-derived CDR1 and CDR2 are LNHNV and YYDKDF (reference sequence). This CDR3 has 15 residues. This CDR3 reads CATSRDRAADSPLHF. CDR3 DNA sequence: TGTGCCACCAGCAGAGATAGGGCAGCAGATTCACCCCTCCACTTT.

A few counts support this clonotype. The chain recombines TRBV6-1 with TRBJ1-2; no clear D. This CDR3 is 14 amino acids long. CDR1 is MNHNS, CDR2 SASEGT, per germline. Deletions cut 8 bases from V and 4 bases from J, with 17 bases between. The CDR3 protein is CASASAVFFYGYTF. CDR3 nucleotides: TGTGCCAGCGCGAGTGCAGTCTTCTTCTATGGCTACACCTTC.